This T cell receptor beta chain emerged from a study of T cell changes during pregnancy in multiple sclerosis (dated by TCRdb to about 2019). In the study overall: The study looked at changes in the T cell repertoire across pregnancy in women with multiple sclerosis.

This clone has just a few counts. Its antigen specificity is not known. Base qualities are missing; no much larger clone stands one base away. Libraries were prepared through the immunoSEQ multiplex PCR assay. In TCRdb, the immuneACCESS table is reduced to in-frame sequences with V and J assigned. These tables do not hold every clone; where another copy was compared, an unresolved V gene accounts for under half, and the others remain unexplained. Present in this sample are about 76,000 clones, 93% of which were seen just once. Over 2% of the sample rests with the top ten. The CDR3 goes from the cysteine to the phenylalanine over 16 residues. The kept DNA is CDR3 alone, 48 bases in frame from the first base. Here V drops 7 bases and J drops 2 bases, and the junction holds 13 bases not matched to any gene. CDR1 and CDR2, looked up from the germline V gene, are SGHAT and FQNNGV.

This specimen was peripheral blood, taken in the second trimester of pregnancy. The chain is made from TRBV11-2 and TRBJ2-5, with 7 junctional bases fitting TRBD2. The receptor was isolated from a female donor with multiple sclerosis, enrolled in a pregnancy study. The sequence in DNA is TGTGCCAGCAAAGGCTGGAGTGGGGGGGTTCAAGAGACCCAGTACTTC. Its coded protein is CASKGWSGGVQETQYF.